Below, 30 T cell receptor beta chains from the same sample are listed, as sequenced in a study of metastatic and nonmetastatic thyroid tumors. TCRdb re-called the PCR reads via MiXCR. The sample consists of tens of thousands of clones, approximately 12% of them appearing once. The entire patient cohort was treatment-naive prior to thyroid surgery. Sample: blood. The receptor set was obtained from a female donor with papillary thyroid cancer or a benign thyroid nodule (not recorded which). Some clones in this sample may be carry-over from other donors' samples.

By sample fraction, this clone is medium-sized. This sequence joins TRBV2 and TRBJ2-7; tentatively, D is TRBD1 or TRBD2 (6 bases each). CDR3 length: 13 amino acids. The germline V gene has CDR1 SNHLY and CDR2 FYNNEI. Trimming removed 0 bases at V and 11 bases at J, with 14 bases between. The DNA for the CDR3 is TGTGCCAGCAGTGAAGCGCTTAGGGGGGCAAAGTACTTC. Residues: CASSEALRGAKYF. Full variable domain (outside the CDR3, taken from reference TRBV2 and TRBJ2-7): EPEVTQTPSHQVTQMGQEVILRCVPISNHLYFYWYRQILGQKVEFLVSFYNNEISEKSEIFDDQFSVERPDGSNFTLKIRSTKLEDSAMYFCASSEALRGAKYFGPGTRLTVT.

This clone has at least ten counts. The rearrangement uses TRBV4-1 and TRBJ1-5, with D tentatively TRBD1 (5 bases). V was trimmed by 3 bases and J by 6 bases, leaving 15 bases between them. CDR3 size: 15 residues. Germline V gene sequence: CDR1 MGHRA, CDR2 YSYEKL. The CDR3 is CASSHSAGTGQPQHF. CDR3 nucleotide sequence: TGCGCCAGCAGCCATAGTGCAGGGACGGGTCAGCCCCAGCATTTT.

By share, this clone ranks as medium-sized. The chain uses TRBV28 and TRBJ2-7, with D perhaps being TRBD1 or TRBD2 (7 bases each). Trimming took 9 bases from V and 2 from J, leaving 14 bases between them. This CDR3 comprises 13 residues. CDR1 and CDR2 from the germline V gene are MDHEN and SYDVKM. CDR3 region: CASEQGTTYEQYF. The CDR3 nucleotides read TGTGCCAGTGAACAGGGGACTACCTACGAGCAGTACTTC.

The chain is built from TRBV20-1 and TRBJ2-5; D not certain. Germline values: CDR1 DFQATT, CDR2 SNEGSKA (reference sequence). The CDR3 is 10 amino acids. Deletions cut 2 bases from V and 2 bases from J, with 0 bases between. DNA for the CDR3: TGCAGTGCTAGACAAGAGACCCAGTACTTC. It codes for CSARQETQYF.

In this sample, this clone turned up many times. This may be a read error, as it is one base from a much larger clone. The chain has TRBV2 and TRBJ2-7; D possibly matches TRBD1 or TRBD2 (5 bases each). V was shortened by 8 bases and J by 7 bases, with 21 bases between the two germline ends. Germline CDR1 and CDR2: SNHLY and FYNNEI. This CDR3 spans 14 amino acids. The CDR3 reads CASLSPGDQGEQYF. For the CDR3, the DNA is TGTGCCAGCCTCTCGCCCGGGGACCAGGGAGAGCAGTACTTC.

This clone was seen many times. This chain links TRBV20-1 with TRBJ1-5; 9 bases map to TRBD1. The CDR3 is 13 residues long. The J segment lost 4 bases and the V segment lost 6 bases, leaving 4 bases of the junction unmatched. The germline CDR1 and CDR2 sequences are DFQATT and SNEGSKA (reference sequence). The CDR3 coding sequence is TGCAGTGCCGAGGGGACAGGGAATCAGCCCCAGCATTTT. Amino acid sequence: CSAEGTGNQPQHF.

This clone came up many times. The rearrangement uses TRBV19 and TRBJ1-5; TRBD1 aligns across 8 bases. V was clipped by 5 bases and J by 2 bases; unmatched bases: 14. Germline V gene data show CDR1 as LNHDA and CDR2 as SQIVND (reference sequence). This CDR3 comprises 18 residues. The DNA of the CDR3 is TGTGCCAGTAGTCCTCGACAGGGGAGGTCGGTCGGCAATCAGCCCCAGCATTTT. Translating it yields CASSPRQGRSVGNQPQHF.

Details on this clone: Sequence at one end of the junction differs from germline and may be a read error. J is TRBJ1-1 and V is TRBV27; D uncertain. Looked up from germline, CDR1 is MNHEY and CDR2 is SMNVEV (reference sequence). CDR3 length: 15 amino acids. DNA for the CDR3: TGTGCCAGCAGAACCCTGACTTCAGAGAACACTGAAGCTTTCTTC. This sequence encodes CASRTLTSENTEAFF.

Details on this clone: This may arise from a read error, as a much more abundant clone is one base away. The chain joins TRBV4-3 to TRBJ1-1, with D perhaps TRBD1 (6 bases). CDR1 is LGHNA, CDR2 YSLEER, per germline. CDR3 length: 17 residues. The V end was cut by 2 bases, the J end by 3 bases, with 19 bases between. CDR3 residues: CASSQTYMGAMDTEAFF. CDR3 in DNA: TGCGCCAGCAGCCAAACCTACATGGGGGCCATGGACACTGAAGCTTTCTTT.

Concerning this clone: One junction end disagrees with the germline gene, perhaps due to a read error. Here the CDR3 reads CASSLTSGGETQYF. In DNA, the CDR3 is TGCGCCAGCAGCTTGACTAGCGGCGGGGAGACACAGTACTTC. J is TRBJ2-5 and V is TRBV5-1, with TRBD2 matching over 8 bases. This CDR3 spans 14 amino acids. Germline loops: CDR1 SGHRS, CDR2 YFSETQ.

By sample share, this clone is medium-sized (0.01 to 0.1%). The J gene is TRBJ2-1, the V gene TRBV28; D perhaps matches TRBD1 (5 bases). The germline V and J ends were trimmed by 5 bases and 7 bases, with 15 bases remaining between them. The CDR3 totals 14 residues. Germline loops: CDR1 MDHEN, CDR2 SYDVKM. CDR3 sequence: CASSKRQRPNEQFF. In nucleotides, the CDR3 is TGTGCCAGCAGTAAGAGACAGAGGCCGAATGAGCAGTTCTTC.

This clone was recorded many times. This chain uses TRBV7-2 with TRBJ1-5, with 9 bases identical to TRBD1. Germline V gives CDR1 SGHTA, CDR2 FQGNSA. The trim removed 1 base at V and 6 bases at J, leaving 4 bases unmatched. The CDR3 contains 15 residues. For the CDR3, the DNA is TGTGCCAGCAGCTTAGGACAGGGGGAAGGTCAGCCCCAGCATTTT. This translates into CASSLGQGEGQPQHF.

This CDR3 reads CASSYPRTGGRNEQYV. The DNA for the CDR3 is TGTGCCAGCAGTTACCCCCGGACAGGGGGCAGAAATGAGCAGTACGTC. The chain has TRBV6-6 and TRBJ2-7; 11 bases match TRBD1. The germline V gene has CDR1 MNHNY and CDR2 SVGAGI (reference sequence). Germline trimming cut 2 bases from V and 7 bases from J; bases unmatched to any gene: 10. The CDR3 is made up of 16 amino acids.

This clone was observed a few times. V gene TRBV27 combines with J gene TRBJ2-7; D is unresolved. Per the germline V gene, CDR1 is MNHEY and CDR2 is SMNVEV (reference sequence). CDR3 size: 14 residues. Between the trimmed V and J ends, which lost 5 bases and 6 bases, there was a span of 17 bases. The CDR3 spells CASSLFTLVCEQYF. The DNA for the CDR3 is TGTGCCAGCAGTCTCTTCACGTTAGTCTGCGAGCAGTACTTC.

This clone was counted at least ten times. The J gene is TRBJ2-7, the V gene TRBV9, with a possible D match to TRBD1 (6 bases). The ends were cut back, 4 bases at V and 3 bases at J, with 14 bases in the middle. The CDR3 has 14 residues. The germline V gene encodes CDR1 SGDLS and CDR2 YYNGEE. This CDR3 is CASSPSTGNYEQYF. The CDR3 DNA reads as TGTGCCAGCAGCCCCAGTACAGGGAACTACGAGCAGTACTTC.

By share of the sample, this clone is medium-sized (0.01 to 0.1%). The chain employs TRBV27 and TRBJ1-6, with no clear D. The V gene lost 4 bases and the J gene lost 2 bases, with 0 bases spanning the gap. The CDR3 length is 12 residues. Germline V gene data show CDR1 as MNHEY and CDR2 as SMNVEV (reference sequence). DNA of the CDR3: TGTGCCAGCAGTTCCTATAATTCACCCCTCCACTTT. This sequence encodes CASSSYNSPLHF.

This clone has ten or more counts. The chain couples TRBV28 to TRBJ1-5, with 9 positions matching TRBD1. The CDR3 runs to 19 residues. Germline CDR1 MDHEN, CDR2 SYDVKM. V shed 4 bases and J 0 bases; nucleotides not matched to a gene: 13. The chain's CDR3 is CASSSPGTGIRYSNQPQHF. Written as DNA, the CDR3 is TGTGCCAGCAGTTCTCCCGGGACAGGGATAAGATATAGCAATCAGCCCCAGCATTTT.

The sample holds many counts of this clone. V is TRBV6-1 and J is TRBJ2-3, with D perhaps TRBD1 (6 bases). The CDR3 has 13 residues. Germline-derived CDR1 and CDR2 are MNHNS and SASEGT. V was cut by 7 bases and J by 1 base, with 9 bases left in between. Here the CDR3 DNA reads TGTGCCAGCATCCACAGGGGCACAGATACGCAGTATTTT. Its protein is CASIHRGTDTQYF.

This clone is a singleton in its sample. This chain joins TRBV20-1 and TRBJ1-5; TRBD1 is a possible D gene (6 bases). Germline-derived CDR1 and CDR2 are DFQATT and SNEGSKA (reference sequence). The V end was cut by 3 bases, the J end by 3 bases, with 9 bases between. The length of the CDR3 is 13 residues. The CDR3 DNA is TGCAGTGCTAGCCGGGACAACAATCAGCCCCAGCATTTT. Protein product: CSASRDNNQPQHF.

This clone was counted at least ten times. The V call is TRBV19, the J call TRBJ1-4, with 9 positions matching TRBD1. Germline V CDR1 and CDR2: LNHDA, SQIVND (reference sequence). With 5 bases clipped from V and 8 bases from J, the junction kept 6 bases outside the gene matches. The CDR3 totals 14 residues. CDR3 amino acids: CASSQGQGGEKLFF. The CDR3 DNA reads as TGTGCCAGTAGTCAGGGACAGGGAGGCGAAAAACTGTTTTTT.

In its sample, this clone was seen many times. The CDR3 DNA is TGTGCCAGCAGCCCTGACACGATGAACACTGAAGCTTTCTTT. It specifies CASSPDTMNTEAFF. This rearrangement joins TRBV5-6 to TRBJ1-1; D remains ambiguous. V was cut by 4 bases and J by 0 bases, with 10 bases left in between. CDR3 length equals 14 residues. Germline loops: CDR1 SGHDT, CDR2 YYEEEE. The whole variable domain, filled in from reference TRBV5-6 and TRBJ1-1, reads DAGVTQSPTHLIKTRGQQVTLRCSPKSGHDTVSWYQQALGQGPQFIFQYYEEEERQRGNFPDRFSGHQFPNYSSELNVNALLLGDSALYLCASSPDTMNTEAFFGQGTRLTVV.

This clone is labeled as medium-sized. This sequence joins TRBV19 and TRBJ1-5, with 8 nucleotides matching TRBD1. The CDR3 extends over 13 amino acids. V was clipped by 6 bases and J by 7 bases; unmatched bases: 5. Per the germline V gene, CDR1 is LNHDA and CDR2 is SQIVND (reference sequence). CDR3 DNA sequence: TGTGCCAGTAGCGGACAGGGAAGGCAGCCCCAGCATTTT. It translates to CASSGQGRQPQHF.

This clone was counted many times. The rearrangement uses TRBV7-9 and TRBJ1-3, with D hard to call. The CDR3 has 13 residues. Between the trimmed V and J ends, which lost 1 base and 4 bases, there was a span of 5 bases. Germline CDR1 and CDR2: SEHNR and FQNEAQ (reference sequence). The CDR3 loop reads CASSLEQGNTIYF. In nucleotides, the CDR3 is TGTGCCAGCAGCTTAGAACAGGGAAACACCATATATTTT. The whole variable domain, remainder taken from reference TRBV7-9 and TRBJ1-3, is DTGVSQNPRHKITKRGQNVTFRCDPISEHNRLYWYRQTLGQGPEFLTYFQNEAQLEKSRLLSDRFSAERPKGSFSTLEIQRTEQGDSAMYLCASSLEQGNTIYFGEGSWLTVV.

This clone qualifies as medium-sized. This chain joins TRBV19 and TRBJ1-2; TRBD1 agrees at 7 bases. CDR1 and CDR2 (germline): LNHDA, SQIVND (reference sequence). The junction had 6 bases not matched to a gene; V was cut back by 5 bases and J by 0 bases. The CDR3 totals 15 residues. The CDR3 nucleotides read TGTGCCAGTAGTCCCGGGACAGCCACTAACTATGGCTACACCTTC. Protein sequence: CASSPGTATNYGYTF.

This clone was seen repeatedly, ten times or more. This sequence joins TRBV27 and TRBJ1-1; the D gene is possibly TRBD1 (5 bases). Germline V gene sequence: CDR1 MNHEY, CDR2 SMNVEV (reference sequence). Trimming stripped 6 bases from V and 4 bases from J, with 15 bases between. This CDR3 is 14 amino acids long. The CDR3 sequence is CASRDWGGGTEAFF. In nucleotides, the CDR3 is TGTGCCAGCAGGGATTGGGGGGGGGGCACTGAAGCTTTCTTT.

This clone occurred many times. The chain uses TRBV19 and TRBJ1-2; D not resolved. The CDR3 has 15 residues. Germline assignment: CDR1 LNHDA and CDR2 SQIVND (reference sequence). Deletions cut 6 bases from V and 0 bases from J, with 14 bases between. CDR3 sequence: CASSSEPTANYGYTF. CDR3 bases: TGTGCCAGTAGCTCAGAACCCACAGCTAACTATGGCTACACCTTC.

Ten or more counts support this clone. The chain carries TRBV19 and TRBJ1-1; D may be TRBD1 (5 bases). The V gene lost 7 bases and the J gene lost 1 base, with 13 bases spanning the gap. This CDR3 region has 14 residues. CDR1 and CDR2 from the germline V gene are LNHDA and SQIVND (reference sequence). The CDR3 DNA reads as TGTGCCAGTACCCATCGGGGGGGGAACACTGAAGCTTTCTTT. Protein product: CASTHRGGNTEAFF.

This clone was seen ten or more times. This sequence joins TRBV5-1 and TRBJ1-1; D gene uncertain. From germline, CDR1 is SGHRS and CDR2 YFSETQ. CDR3 length: 12 residues. V lost 0 bases and J 3 bases, leaving 3 bases between the germline ends. CDR3 in amino acids: CASSLGDTEAFF. The CDR3 nucleotides read TGCGCCAGCAGCTTGGGGGACACTGAAGCTTTCTTT.

This clone was counted many times. This chain connects TRBV6-4 to TRBJ2-5; 7 nucleotides align to TRBD1. V shed 5 bases, J shed 4 bases, and the junction held 10 bases outside the gene matches. Looked up from germline, CDR1 is MRHNA and CDR2 is SNTAGT. This CDR3 contains 15 residues. The CDR3: CASSQTGILGETQYF. Here the CDR3 DNA reads TGTGCCAGCAGTCAGACAGGGATCTTGGGAGAGACCCAGTACTTC.

CDR3 nucleotide sequence: TGTGCCAGCAGCTTGGGGGCCCTACCTAATGAAAAACTGTTTTTT. This sequence encodes CASSLGALPNEKLFF. The V call is TRBV5-6, the J call TRBJ1-4; no clear D. V was clipped by 0 bases and J by 3 bases, with 9 bases between them. This CDR3 has 15 residues. The germline V gene has CDR1 SGHDT and CDR2 YYEEEE.